Here is one T cell receptor beta chain with its context. The data derive from a study of T cells in Graves' hyperthyroidism and ophthalmopathy. TCR beta CDR3 regions were amplified from RNA. An initial round of RT-PCR targeting the TCR CDR3 relied on the HTBI primer set. TCRdb re-analysed the multiplex PCR reads in MiXCR, keeping a single row per CDR3 protein. This table holds 490,000 or so distinct CDR3 sequences, roughly 21% found once. Trimming removed 2 bases at V and 7 bases at J, with 15 bases between. The CDR3 runs to 16 residues. Germline V gene data show CDR1 as SGHVS and CDR2 as FNYEAQ. The rearrangement uses TRBV7-6 and TRBJ1-6; D uncertain. The TCR sequence derives from a man aged 40-49 years with Graves' ophthalmopathy. Sequencing input: blood. CDR3 nucleotides: TGTGCCAGCAGCTTAAGGGAGATTGGCCCGAATTCACCCCTCCACTTT. Its protein product is CASSLREIGPNSPLHF. The entire variable domain, with the rest obtained from reference TRBV7-6 and TRBJ1-6, is as follows: GAGVSQSPRYKVTKRGQDVALRCDPISGHVSLYWYRQALGQGPEFLTYFNYEAQQDKSGLPNDRFSAERPEGSISTLTIQRTEQRDSAMYRCASSLREIGPNSPLHFGNGTRLTVT.